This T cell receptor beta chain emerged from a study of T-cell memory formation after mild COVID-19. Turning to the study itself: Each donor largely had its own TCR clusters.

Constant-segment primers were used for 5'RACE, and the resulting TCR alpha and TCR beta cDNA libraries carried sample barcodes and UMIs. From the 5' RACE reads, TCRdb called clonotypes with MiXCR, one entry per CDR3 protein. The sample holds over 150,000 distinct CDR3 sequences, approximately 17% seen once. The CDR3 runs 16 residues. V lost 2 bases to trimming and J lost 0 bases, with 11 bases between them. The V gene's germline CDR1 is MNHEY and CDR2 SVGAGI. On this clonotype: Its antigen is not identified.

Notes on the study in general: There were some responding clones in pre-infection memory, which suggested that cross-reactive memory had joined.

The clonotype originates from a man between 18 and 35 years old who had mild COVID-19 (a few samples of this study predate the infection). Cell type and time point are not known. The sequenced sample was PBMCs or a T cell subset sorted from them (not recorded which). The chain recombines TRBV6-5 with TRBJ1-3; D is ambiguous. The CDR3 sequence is CASSYEKASSGNTIYF. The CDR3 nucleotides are TGTGCCAGCAGTTACGAAAAGGCGAGCTCTGGAAACACCATATATTTT.